One and the same sample provided the 26 T cell receptor beta chains below, sequenced in a study of blood T cell repertoires in COVID-19. Sequencing used immunoSEQ multiplex PCR; TCRdb keeps in-frame clones, though not all of them. Of 80,000 or so clones listed, 75% to 85% are singletons. Specimen: peripheral blood. These receptors were taken from a woman aged 70-85 years with acute or convalescent COVID-19.

The rearrangement links TRBV6-1 to TRBJ2-5; 7 bases map to TRBD1. This CDR3 comprises 16 residues. The V gene's germline CDR1 is MNHNS and CDR2 SASEGT. After removal of 4 bases from V and 1 base from J, the junction contained 9 bases not matched to a gene. The CDR3, as DNA: TGTGCCAGCAGTGTTTTGGTTAGGGGGCCCCAAGAGACCCAGTACTTC. It codes for CASSVLVRGPQETQYF.

Here the CDR3 reads CASSFASGGSVRETQYF. The CDR3 DNA sequence: TGTGCCAGCAGCTTCGCTAGCGGGGGGAGTGTGAGGGAGACCCAGTACTTC. The rearrangement uses TRBV7-2 and TRBJ2-5, with 11 bases aligning to TRBD2. This CDR3 is built from 17 residues. Germline CDR1 and CDR2: SGHTA and FQGNSA. V was pared by 3 bases and J by 5 bases, with 11 bases of the junction left unmatched.

The chain combines TRBV7-9 with TRBJ2-5; D gene uncertain. CDR3 length equals 15 residues. Germline assignment: CDR1 SEHNR and CDR2 FQNEAQ (reference sequence). V lost 4 bases to trimming and J lost 1 base, with 13 bases between them. The CDR3 reads CASSSPEKAQETQYF. In nucleotides, the CDR3 is TGTGCCAGCAGCTCCCCGGAGAAGGCCCAAGAGACCCAGTACTTC.

This chain connects TRBV5-1 to TRBJ1-2, with 7 bases that match TRBD1. This CDR3 has 14 amino acids. J was trimmed by 7 bases and V by 0 bases; bases with no gene match: 6. Per the germline V gene, CDR1 is SGHRS and CDR2 is YFSETQ. The DNA of the CDR3 is TGCGCCAGCAGCTTGGTGGTAGGGGGCATTGGCTACACCTTC. Protein: CASSLVVGGIGYTF. The full variable domain, its missing parts supplied by reference TRBV5-1 and TRBJ1-2, is KAGVTQTPRYLIKTRGQQVTLSCSPISGHRSVSWYQQTPGQGLQFLFEYFSETQRNKGNFPGRFSGRQFSNSRSEMNVSTLELGDSALYLCASSLVVGGIGYTFGSGTRLTVV.

The rearrangement links TRBV27 to TRBJ1-5; D is uncertain. There are 15 residues in the CDR3. Germline values: CDR1 MNHEY, CDR2 SMNVEV (reference sequence). Trimming cost V 4 bases and J 6 bases, with 16 bases left between them. The CDR3 sequence is CASSYSGGSVQPQHF. As DNA, the CDR3 is TGTGCCAGCAGTTACTCGGGAGGCTCCGTTCAGCCCCAGCATTTT.

The V gene is TRBV7-5, the J gene TRBJ2-7; the table's D gene call, TRBD1, was not cross checked with the DNA. TRBV7-5 represents a pseudogene. CDR3 length: 16 residues. This CDR3 is CVRSPQSGPKSYEQYF. The CDR3 nucleotides read TGTGTCAGAAGCCCCCAGTCAGGGCCTAAATCCTACGAGCAGTACTTC.

The chain carries TRBV9 and TRBJ2-7, with 10 nucleotides matching TRBD1. Germline V lookup: CDR1 SGDLS, CDR2 YYNGEE. This CDR3 comprises 14 residues. The V gene end was trimmed by 3 bases and the J gene end by 2 bases; junction bases not matched to a gene: 2. The CDR3 loop reads CASSGTGGAYEQYF. In nucleotides, the CDR3 is TGTGCCAGCAGCGGGACAGGGGGAGCCTACGAGCAGTACTTC.

CDR3 in amino acids: CASSYQGGGRGYEQYF. The CDR3 nucleotides are TGTGCCAGCAGTTACCAAGGGGGGGGCAGAGGGTACGAGCAGTACTTC. The chain combines TRBV6-5 with TRBJ2-7; the D gene is possibly TRBD2 (7 bases). Between the trimmed V and J ends, which lost 2 bases and 4 bases, there was a span of 18 bases. The CDR3 has 16 residues. Germline CDR1 reads MNHEY; CDR2 reads SVGAGI.

This sequence joins TRBV7-2 and TRBJ1-5; D unresolved. V lost 2 bases and J 6 bases, leaving 11 bases between the germline ends. Per the germline V gene, CDR1 is SGHTA and CDR2 is FQGNSA. The CDR3 totals 14 residues. The CDR3 sequence: CASSLSGEGQPQHF. For the CDR3, the DNA is TGTGCCAGCAGCTTAAGTGGGGAGGGTCAGCCCCAGCATTTT.

This clone occurred a few times. The chain joins TRBV2 to TRBJ2-2; 7 nucleotides align to TRBD2. The V segment lost 6 bases and the J segment 5 bases; nucleotides outside the gene matches: 6. CDR3 size: 14 residues. Germline lookup yields CDR1 SNHLY and CDR2 FYNNEI. Here the CDR3 reads CASRGLSGTGELFF. CDR3 nucleotides: TGTGCCAGCAGGGGGCTTAGCGGGACCGGGGAGCTGTTTTTT.

J is TRBJ2-7 and V is TRBV19; D is unclear. The CDR3 has 15 residues. Germline V CDR1 and CDR2: LNHDA, SQIVND (reference sequence). Trimming shortened V by 5 bases and J by 1 base, and 15 bases separated the two germline ends. The CDR3 is CASSDTSWQSYEQYF. DNA for the CDR3: TGTGCCAGTAGTGACACCTCATGGCAGTCCTACGAGCAGTACTTC.

This chain joins TRBV6-5 and TRBJ1-1; D not resolved. Between the trimmed V and J ends, which lost 7 bases and 3 bases, there was a span of 12 bases. The CDR3 totals 13 residues. Germline V gives CDR1 MNHEY, CDR2 SVGAGI. The CDR3 sequence is CASITLADTEAFF. Here the CDR3 DNA reads TGTGCCAGCATAACTTTGGCGGACACTGAAGCTTTCTTT.

The chain couples TRBV7-9 to TRBJ2-1; TRBD2 matches 11 bases. The germline gives CDR1 SEHNR, CDR2 FQNEAQ (reference sequence). Trimming at V came to 6 bases and at J to 2 bases, leaving 6 bases not matched to a gene. The CDR3 contains 16 residues. For the CDR3, the DNA is TGTGCCAGCAGGCCTAGCGGGGGGAAACCCTACAATGAGCAGTTCTTC. Encoded protein: CASRPSGGKPYNEQFF.

This clone showed up just a few times. The chain employs TRBV2 and TRBJ2-7, with D tentatively TRBD2 (5 bases). V was shortened by 0 bases and J by 3 bases, with 9 bases between the two germline ends. The germline V gene encodes CDR1 SNHLY and CDR2 FYNNEI. The CDR3 covers 14 residues. The CDR3 sequence: CASSEASGSYEQYF. The DNA of the CDR3 is TGTGCCAGCAGTGAAGCGTCGGGGAGCTACGAGCAGTACTTC.

This chain uses TRBV5-1 with TRBJ2-2, with TRBD1 as a possible D gene (6 bases). V lost 5 bases to trimming and J lost 2 bases, with 13 bases between them. The length of the CDR3 is 15 residues. The V gene's germline CDR1 is SGHRS and CDR2 YFSETQ. The DNA of the CDR3 is TGCGCCAGCAGTTCGGGACACCTCAACACCGGGGAGCTGTTTTTT. This gives the protein CASSSGHLNTGELFF.

The chain couples TRBV5-1 to TRBJ2-3; 15 bases align to TRBD2. Per the germline V gene, CDR1 is SGHRS and CDR2 is YFSETQ. J was trimmed by 6 bases and V by 4 bases; bases with no gene match: 9. There are 17 residues in the CDR3. The CDR3 region has the DNA TGCGCCAGCAGCCCGGGACTAGCGGGGGGAGCGCGGGATACGCAGTATTTT. Translated, it gives CASSPGLAGGARDTQYF.

The chain joins TRBV4-1 to TRBJ1-2; 8 bases map to TRBD1. J lost 5 bases, V lost 2 bases, and 4 bases had no gene match. Germline CDR1 and CDR2: MGHRA and YSYEKL. The CDR3 covers 14 residues. The CDR3 nucleotides are TGCGCCAGCAGCCAACCGGACAGGGCGTATGGCTACACCTTC. Protein sequence: CASSQPDRAYGYTF.

V gene TRBV6-6 combines with J gene TRBJ2-1; TRBD2 might be the D (5 bases). CDR1 and CDR2 from the germline V gene are MNHNY and SVGAGI (reference sequence). The CDR3 has 16 amino acids. Trimming removed 6 bases at V and 2 bases at J, with 17 bases between. This CDR3 is CASSPFSGETYNEQFF. As DNA, the CDR3 is TGTGCCAGCAGCCCCTTTAGTGGGGAGACCTACAATGAGCAGTTCTTC.

This clone was picked up a small number of times. The chain is built from TRBV29-1 and TRBJ2-5, with D perhaps matching TRBD2 (7 bases). Germline CDR1 reads SQVTM; CDR2 reads ANQGSEA. The CDR3 contains 14 residues. V was cut by 7 bases and J by 5 bases, with 20 bases left in between. The CDR3 nucleotides read TGCAGCGCGGATCGGGGGGCCTCTCGGGAGACCCAGTACTTC. It is translated as CSADRGASRETQYF.

The rearrangement joins TRBV11-3 to TRBJ1-1; D is uncertain. From germline, CDR1 is SGHNT and CDR2 YENEEA. V was shortened by 1 base and J by 4 bases, with 13 bases between the two germline ends. This CDR3 region has 15 residues. The CDR3 sequence is CASSLAPLSTTEAFF. The CDR3 DNA sequence: TGTGCCAGCAGCTTAGCCCCCCTAAGCACCACTGAAGCTTTCTTT.

The J gene is TRBJ2-5, the V gene TRBV5-1; D might be TRBD1 (5 bases). Trimming took 3 bases from V and 5 from J, leaving 14 bases between them. There are 14 residues in the CDR3. In germline, CDR1 is SGHRS, CDR2 YFSETQ. Here the CDR3 reads CASSSLTVGETQYF. The CDR3 DNA reads as TGCGCCAGCAGCTCTTTGACAGTCGGGGAGACCCAGTACTTC.

V gene TRBV19 combines with J gene TRBJ1-2; 7 bases are a match to TRBD1. The CDR3 loop spans 15 amino acids. From germline, CDR1 is LNHDA and CDR2 SQIVND (reference sequence). After removal of 3 bases from V and 2 bases from J, the junction contained 6 bases not matched to a gene. The CDR3 sequence is CASSMEGAFNYGYTF. As DNA, the CDR3 is TGTGCCAGTAGTATGGAGGGGGCTTTCAACTATGGCTACACCTTC.

This chain links TRBV6-2 or TRBV6-3 with TRBJ1-1; possibly TRBD1 for D (6 bases). Germline CDR1 MNHEY, CDR2 SVGEGT. The V and J ends lost 6 bases and 1 base respectively, with 15 bases between them. The CDR3 loop spans 15 amino acids. Here the CDR3 reads CASSDGTSGNTEAFF. The CDR3 region has the DNA TGTGCCAGCAGCGACGGGACAAGCGGGAACACTGAAGCTTTCTTT.

The chain uses TRBV19 and TRBJ2-1; tentative D call: TRBD2 (7 bases). The CDR3 totals 15 residues. Trimming left V 0 bases short and J 3 bases short, with 9 bases between. The germline CDR1 and CDR2 sequences are LNHDA and SQIVND (reference sequence). CDR3 region: CASSIDGGHYNEQFF. CDR3 DNA sequence: TGTGCCAGTAGTATAGACGGGGGGCACTACAATGAGCAGTTCTTC.

This clone was seen a handful of times. The V and J genes are TRBV7-9 and TRBJ1-2; 11 nucleotides align to TRBD1. The V gene's germline CDR1 is SEHNR and CDR2 FQNEAQ (reference sequence). The CDR3 has 15 residues. With 7 bases clipped from V and 4 bases from J, the junction kept 8 bases outside the gene matches. Here the CDR3 reads CASTARTGGAYGYTF. The CDR3 coding sequence is TGTGCCAGCACGGCCCGGACAGGGGGCGCCTATGGCTACACCTTC.

This chain links TRBV18 with TRBJ1-2, with no clear D. V dropped 2 bases and J dropped 4 bases, with 17 bases sitting between them. CDR3 size: 16 residues. CDR1 and CDR2 from the germline V gene are KGHSH and LQKENI. CDR3 residues: CASSPNPDGGSYGYTF. DNA of the CDR3: TGTGCCAGCTCACCAAATCCGGACGGAGGAAGCTATGGCTACACCTTC. Full variable domain (missing parts from reference TRBV18 and TRBJ1-2): NAGVMQNPRHLVRRRGQEARLRCSPMKGHSHVYWYRQLPEEGLKFMVYLQKENIIDESGMPKERFSAEFPKEGPSILRIQQVVRGDSAAYFCASSPNPDGGSYGYTFGSGTRLTVV.